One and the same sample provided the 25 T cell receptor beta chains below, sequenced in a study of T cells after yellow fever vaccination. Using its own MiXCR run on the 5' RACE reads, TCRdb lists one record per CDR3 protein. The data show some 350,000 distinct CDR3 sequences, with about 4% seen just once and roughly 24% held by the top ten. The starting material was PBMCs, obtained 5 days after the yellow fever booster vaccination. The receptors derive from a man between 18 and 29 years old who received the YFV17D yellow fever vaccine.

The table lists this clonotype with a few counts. The CDR3 is CASSDGTGGFTEAFF. In nucleotides, the CDR3 is TGCGCCAGCAGCGACGGGACAGGGGGCTTCACTGAAGCTTTCTTT. The chain uses TRBV5-1 and TRBJ1-1; 12 bases align to TRBD1. The V and J ends lost 4 bases and 4 bases, in that order; junction bases with no gene match: 5. This CDR3 spans 15 amino acids. Germline V lookup: CDR1 SGHRS, CDR2 YFSETQ.

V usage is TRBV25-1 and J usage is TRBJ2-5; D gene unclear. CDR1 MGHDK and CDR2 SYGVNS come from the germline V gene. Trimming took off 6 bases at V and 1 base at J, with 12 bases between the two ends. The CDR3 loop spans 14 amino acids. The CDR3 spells CASRDPATQETQYF. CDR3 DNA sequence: TGTGCCAGCAGGGACCCGGCGACCCAAGAGACCCAGTACTTC. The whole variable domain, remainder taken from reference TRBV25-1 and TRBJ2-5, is EADIYQTPRYLVIGTGKKITLECSQTMGHDKMYWYQQDPGMELHLIHYSYGVNSTEKGDLSSESTVSRIRTEHFPLTLESARPSHTSQYLCASRDPATQETQYFGPGTRLLVL.

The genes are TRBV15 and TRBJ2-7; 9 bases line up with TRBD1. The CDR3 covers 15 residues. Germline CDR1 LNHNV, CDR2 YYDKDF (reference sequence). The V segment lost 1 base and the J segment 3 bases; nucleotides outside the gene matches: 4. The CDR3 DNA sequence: TGTGCCACCAGCAGAGTTGAGGGACAGGGCTACGAGCAGTACTTC. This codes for CATSRVEGQGYEQYF.

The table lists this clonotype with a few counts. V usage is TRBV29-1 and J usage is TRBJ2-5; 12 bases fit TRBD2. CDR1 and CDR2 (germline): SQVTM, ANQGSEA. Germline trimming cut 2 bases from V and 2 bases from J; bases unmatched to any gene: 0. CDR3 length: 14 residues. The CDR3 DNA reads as TGCAGCGTTGAACTAGCGGGGGGGCAAGAGACCCAGTACTTC. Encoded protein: CSVELAGGQETQYF.

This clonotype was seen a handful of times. In DNA form, the CDR3 reads TGTGCCAGCAGTTTACAGCGGGGTCGTGATGAGCAGTTCTTC. This sequence encodes CASSLQRGRDEQFF. The J gene is TRBJ2-1, the V gene TRBV27; TRBD2 aligns across 7 bases. The CDR3 is 14 amino acids. From germline, CDR1 is MNHEY and CDR2 SMNVEV (reference sequence). Trimming took 2 bases from V and 8 from J; bases not matched to a gene: 6.

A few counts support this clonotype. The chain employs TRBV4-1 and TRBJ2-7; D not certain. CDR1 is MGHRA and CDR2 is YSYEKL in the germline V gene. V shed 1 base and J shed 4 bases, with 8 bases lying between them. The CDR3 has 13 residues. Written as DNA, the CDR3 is TGCGCCAGCAGCCAAGCTTCGGGTTACGAGCAGTACGTC. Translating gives CASSQASGYEQYV.

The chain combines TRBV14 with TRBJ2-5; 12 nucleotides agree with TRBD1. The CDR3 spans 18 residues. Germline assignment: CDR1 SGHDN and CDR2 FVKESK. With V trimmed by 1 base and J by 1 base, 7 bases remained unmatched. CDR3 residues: CASSQGLPGQGAQETQYF. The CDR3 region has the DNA TGTGCCAGCAGCCAAGGTCTACCGGGACAGGGGGCCCAAGAGACCCAGTACTTC.

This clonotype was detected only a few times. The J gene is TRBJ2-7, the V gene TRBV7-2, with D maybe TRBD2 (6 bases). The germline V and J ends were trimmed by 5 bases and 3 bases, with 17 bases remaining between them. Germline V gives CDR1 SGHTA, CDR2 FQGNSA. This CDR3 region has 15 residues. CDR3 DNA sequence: TGTGCCAGCAGCCGACCGGGGGAGGAGGGCTACGAGCAGTACGTC. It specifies CASSRPGEEGYEQYV.

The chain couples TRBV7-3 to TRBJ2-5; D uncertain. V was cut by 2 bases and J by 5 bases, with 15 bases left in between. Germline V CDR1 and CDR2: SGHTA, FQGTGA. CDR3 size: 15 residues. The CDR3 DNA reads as TGTGCCAGCAGCTTATTTGGAGTAGGTTCGGAGACCCAGTACTTC. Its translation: CASSLFGVGSETQYF.

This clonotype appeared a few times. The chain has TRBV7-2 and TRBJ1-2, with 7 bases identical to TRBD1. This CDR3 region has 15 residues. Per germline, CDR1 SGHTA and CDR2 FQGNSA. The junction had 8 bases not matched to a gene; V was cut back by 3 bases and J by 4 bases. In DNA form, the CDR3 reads TGTGCCAGCAGCTTCGAGAGGGGGCGCGCCTATGGCTACACCTTC. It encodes CASSFERGRAYGYTF.

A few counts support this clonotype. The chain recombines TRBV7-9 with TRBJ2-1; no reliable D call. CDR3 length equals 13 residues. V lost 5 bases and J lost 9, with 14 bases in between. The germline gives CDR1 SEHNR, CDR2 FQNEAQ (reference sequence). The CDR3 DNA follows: TGTGCCAGCAGCCCCTCCCCAAGGTCTGAGCAGTTCTTC. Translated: CASSPSPRSEQFF.

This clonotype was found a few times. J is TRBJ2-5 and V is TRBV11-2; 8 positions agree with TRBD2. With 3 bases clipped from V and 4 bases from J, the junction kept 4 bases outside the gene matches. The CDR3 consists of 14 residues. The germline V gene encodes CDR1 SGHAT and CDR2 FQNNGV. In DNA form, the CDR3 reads TGTGCCAGCAGCTTTCAGACTAGCGCAGAGACCCAGTACTTC. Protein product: CASSFQTSAETQYF.

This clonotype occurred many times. The CDR3 nucleotides read TGTGCCAGCAGTTACGAGGGAGGGGTAGAGACCCAGTACTTC. Protein product: CASSYEGGVETQYF. The V and J genes are TRBV6-2 or TRBV6-3 and TRBJ2-5; TRBD2 matches 7 bases. The CDR3 has 14 residues. CDR1 and CDR2 from the germline V gene are MNHEY and SVGEGT. The V gene end was trimmed by 2 bases and the J gene end by 4 bases; junction bases not matched to a gene: 4.

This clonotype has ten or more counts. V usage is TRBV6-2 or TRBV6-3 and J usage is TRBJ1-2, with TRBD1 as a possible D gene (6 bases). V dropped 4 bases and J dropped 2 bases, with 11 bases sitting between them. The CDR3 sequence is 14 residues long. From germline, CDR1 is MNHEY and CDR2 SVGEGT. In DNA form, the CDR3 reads TGTGCCAGCAGTTCCGGGACAACGAACTATGGCTACACCTTC. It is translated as CASSSGTTNYGYTF.

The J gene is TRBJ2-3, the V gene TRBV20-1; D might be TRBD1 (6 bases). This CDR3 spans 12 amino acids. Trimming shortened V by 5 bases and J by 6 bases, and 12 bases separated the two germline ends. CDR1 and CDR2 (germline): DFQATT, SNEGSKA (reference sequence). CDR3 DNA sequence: TGCAGTGCTTACAGGGTGGGGGATACGCAGTATTTT. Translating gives CSAYRVGDTQYF.

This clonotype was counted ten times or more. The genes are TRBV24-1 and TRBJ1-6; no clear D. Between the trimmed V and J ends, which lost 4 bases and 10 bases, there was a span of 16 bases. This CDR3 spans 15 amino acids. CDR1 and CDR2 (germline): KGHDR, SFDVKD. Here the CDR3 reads CATSEGKHWESPLHF. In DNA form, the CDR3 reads TGTGCCACCAGTGAAGGCAAACACTGGGAGTCACCCCTCCACTTT.

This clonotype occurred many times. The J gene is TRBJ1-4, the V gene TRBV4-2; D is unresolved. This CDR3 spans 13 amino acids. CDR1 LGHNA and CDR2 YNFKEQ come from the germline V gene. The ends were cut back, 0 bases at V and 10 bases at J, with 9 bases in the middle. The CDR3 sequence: CASSQELELKLFF. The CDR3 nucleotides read TGTGCCAGCAGCCAAGAGTTGGAGTTAAAACTGTTTTTT.

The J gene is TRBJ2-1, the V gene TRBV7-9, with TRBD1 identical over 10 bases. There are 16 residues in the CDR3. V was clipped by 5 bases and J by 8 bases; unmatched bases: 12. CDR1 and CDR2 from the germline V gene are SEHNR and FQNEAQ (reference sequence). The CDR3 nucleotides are TGTGCCAGCAGCGACCCGGCCGTGGGACAGGGGTATGAGCAGTTCTTC. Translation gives CASSDPAVGQGYEQFF.

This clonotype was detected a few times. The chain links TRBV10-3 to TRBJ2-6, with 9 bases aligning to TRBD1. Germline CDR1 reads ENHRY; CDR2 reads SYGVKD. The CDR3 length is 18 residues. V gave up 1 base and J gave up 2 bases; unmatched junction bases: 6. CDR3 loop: CAISEFLGQGTGANVLTF. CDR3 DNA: TGTGCCATCAGTGAGTTTCTGGGACAGGGAACTGGGGCCAACGTCCTGACTTTC.

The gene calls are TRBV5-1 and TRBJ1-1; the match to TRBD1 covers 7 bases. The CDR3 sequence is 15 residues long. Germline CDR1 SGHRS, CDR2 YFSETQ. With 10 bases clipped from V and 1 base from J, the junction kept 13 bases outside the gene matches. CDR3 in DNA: TGCGCCTCTACTCCAACGGGGACAGAGAACACTGAAGCTTTCTTT. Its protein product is CASTPTGTENTEAFF.

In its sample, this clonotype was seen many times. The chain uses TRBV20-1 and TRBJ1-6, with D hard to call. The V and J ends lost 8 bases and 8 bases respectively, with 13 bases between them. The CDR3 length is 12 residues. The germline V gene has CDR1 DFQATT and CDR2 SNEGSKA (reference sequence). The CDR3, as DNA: TGCAGTATCGGGCAAAGGGATTCACCCCTCCACTTT. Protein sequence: CSIGQRDSPLHF.

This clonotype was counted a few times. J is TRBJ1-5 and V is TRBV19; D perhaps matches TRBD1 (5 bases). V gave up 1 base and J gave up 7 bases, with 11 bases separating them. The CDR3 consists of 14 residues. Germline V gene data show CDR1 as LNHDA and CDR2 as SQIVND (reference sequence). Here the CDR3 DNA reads TGTGCCAGTAGTATAGGGGCAGGGCTCCAGCCCCAGCATTTT. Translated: CASSIGAGLQPQHF.

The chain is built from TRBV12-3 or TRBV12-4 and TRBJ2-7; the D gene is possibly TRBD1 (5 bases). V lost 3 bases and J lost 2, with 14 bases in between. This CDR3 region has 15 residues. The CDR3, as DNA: TGTGCCAGCAGTTTTTGCACAGGCCCAACCTACGAGCAGTACGTC. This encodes CASSFCTGPTYEQYV.

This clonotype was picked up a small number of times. The CDR3 coding sequence is TGTGCCAGCAGTTACTTGGGTGGGAACACCGGGGAGCTGTTTTTT. Its protein is CASSYLGGNTGELFF. The rearrangement uses TRBV6-5 and TRBJ2-2; no firm D call. Trimming pared 1 base from V and 1 base from J, leaving 7 bases between. Germline V lookup: CDR1 MNHEY, CDR2 SVGAGI. The CDR3 contains 15 residues.

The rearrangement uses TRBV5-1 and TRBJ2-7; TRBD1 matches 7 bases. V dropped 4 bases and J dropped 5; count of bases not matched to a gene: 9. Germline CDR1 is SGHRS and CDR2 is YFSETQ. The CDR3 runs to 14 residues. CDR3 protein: CASSPEQGRNEQYF. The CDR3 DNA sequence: TGCGCCAGCAGCCCGGAACAGGGGCGAAACGAGCAGTACTTC. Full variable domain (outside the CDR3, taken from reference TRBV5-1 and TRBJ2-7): KAGVTQTPRYLIKTRGQQVTLSCSPISGHRSVSWYQQTPGQGLQFLFEYFSETQRNKGNFPGRFSGRQFSNSRSEMNVSTLELGDSALYLCASSPEQGRNEQYFGPGTRLTVT.